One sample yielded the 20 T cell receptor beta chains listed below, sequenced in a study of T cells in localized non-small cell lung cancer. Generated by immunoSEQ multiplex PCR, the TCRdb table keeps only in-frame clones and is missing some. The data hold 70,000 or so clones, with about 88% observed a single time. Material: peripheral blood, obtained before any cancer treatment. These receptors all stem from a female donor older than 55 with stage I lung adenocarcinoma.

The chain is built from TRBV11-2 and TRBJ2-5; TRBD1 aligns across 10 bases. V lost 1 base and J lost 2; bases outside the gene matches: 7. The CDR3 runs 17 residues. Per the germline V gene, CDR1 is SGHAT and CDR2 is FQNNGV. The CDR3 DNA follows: TGTGCCAGCAGCTTAGTCGGGACAGGGGTTGCTCAAGAGACCCAGTACTTC. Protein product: CASSLVGTGVAQETQYF.

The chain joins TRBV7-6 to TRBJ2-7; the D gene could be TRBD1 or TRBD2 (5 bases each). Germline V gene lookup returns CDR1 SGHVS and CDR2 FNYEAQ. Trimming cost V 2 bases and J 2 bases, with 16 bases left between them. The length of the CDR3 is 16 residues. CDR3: CASSLPGTRYPYEQYF. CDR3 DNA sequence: TGTGCCAGCAGCTTACCCGGGACGCGCTATCCCTACGAGCAGTACTTC.

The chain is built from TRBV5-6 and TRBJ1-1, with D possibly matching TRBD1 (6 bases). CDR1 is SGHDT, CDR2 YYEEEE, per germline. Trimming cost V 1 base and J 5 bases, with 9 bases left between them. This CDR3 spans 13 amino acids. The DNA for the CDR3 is TGTGCCAGCAGCTTGTCAAGGGGGACTGAAGCTTTCTTT. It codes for CASSLSRGTEAFF. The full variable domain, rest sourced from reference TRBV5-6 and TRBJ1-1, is DAGVTQSPTHLIKTRGQQVTLRCSPKSGHDTVSWYQQALGQGPQFIFQYYEEEERQRGNFPDRFSGHQFPNYSSELNVNALLLGDSALYLCASSLSRGTEAFFGQGTRLTVV.

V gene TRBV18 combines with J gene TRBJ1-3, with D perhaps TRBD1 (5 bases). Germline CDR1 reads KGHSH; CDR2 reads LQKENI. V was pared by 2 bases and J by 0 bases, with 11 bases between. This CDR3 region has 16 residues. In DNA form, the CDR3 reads TGTGCCAGCTCACCAAACACAGGCTACTCTGGAAACACCATATATTTT. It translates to CASSPNTGYSGNTIYF.

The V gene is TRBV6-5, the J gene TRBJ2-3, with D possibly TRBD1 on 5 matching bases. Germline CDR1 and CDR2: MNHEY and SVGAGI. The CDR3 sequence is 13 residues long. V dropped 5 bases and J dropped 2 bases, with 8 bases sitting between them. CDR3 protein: CASSKTVTDTQYF. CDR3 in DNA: TGTGCCAGCAGTAAGACAGTCACAGATACGCAGTATTTT.

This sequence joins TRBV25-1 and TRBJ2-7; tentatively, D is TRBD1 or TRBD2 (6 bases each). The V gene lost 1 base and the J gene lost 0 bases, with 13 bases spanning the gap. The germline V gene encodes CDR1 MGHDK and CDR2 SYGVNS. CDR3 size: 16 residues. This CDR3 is CASSEFKGGSSYEQYF. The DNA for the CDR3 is TGTGCCAGCAGTGAATTTAAAGGGGGGAGCTCCTACGAGCAGTACTTC.

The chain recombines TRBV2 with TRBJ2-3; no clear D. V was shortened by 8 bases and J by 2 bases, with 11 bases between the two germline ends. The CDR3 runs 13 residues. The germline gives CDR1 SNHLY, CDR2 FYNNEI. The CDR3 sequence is CASVPKTTDTQYF. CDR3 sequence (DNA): TGTGCCAGCGTCCCGAAGACCACAGATACGCAGTATTTT.

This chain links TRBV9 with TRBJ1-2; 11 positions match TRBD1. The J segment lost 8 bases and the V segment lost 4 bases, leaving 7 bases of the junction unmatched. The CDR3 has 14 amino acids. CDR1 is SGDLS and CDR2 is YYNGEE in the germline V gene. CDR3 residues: CASSTGQGVGGYTF. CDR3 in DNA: TGTGCCAGCAGCACGGGACAGGGGGTGGGCGGCTACACCTTC.

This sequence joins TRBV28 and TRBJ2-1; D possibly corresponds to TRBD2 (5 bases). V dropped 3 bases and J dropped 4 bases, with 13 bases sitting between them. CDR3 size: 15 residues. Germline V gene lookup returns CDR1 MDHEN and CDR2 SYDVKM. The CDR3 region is CASSFFSDAYNEQFF. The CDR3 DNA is TGTGCCAGCAGTTTTTTTAGCGATGCTTACAATGAGCAGTTCTTC. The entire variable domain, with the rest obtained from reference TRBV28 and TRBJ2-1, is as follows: DVKVTQSSRYLVKRTGEKVFLECVQDMDHENMFWYRQDPGLGLRLIYFSYDVKMKEKGDIPEGYSVSREKKERFSLILESASTNQTSMYLCASSFFSDAYNEQFFGPGTRLTVL.

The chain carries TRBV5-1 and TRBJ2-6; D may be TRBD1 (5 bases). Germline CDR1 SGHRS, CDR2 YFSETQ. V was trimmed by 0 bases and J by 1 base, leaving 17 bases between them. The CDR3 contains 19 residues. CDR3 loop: CASSLDITGLRSGANVLTF. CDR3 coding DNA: TGCGCCAGCAGCTTGGATATTACAGGCTTAAGGTCTGGGGCCAACGTCCTGACTTTC.

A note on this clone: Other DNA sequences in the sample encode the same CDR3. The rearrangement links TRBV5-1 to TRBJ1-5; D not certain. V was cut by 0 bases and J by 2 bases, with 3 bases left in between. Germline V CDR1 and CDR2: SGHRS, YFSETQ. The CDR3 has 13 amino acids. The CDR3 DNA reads TGCGCCAGCAGCTTGGATGGCAATCAGCCCCAGCATTTT. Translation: CASSLDGNQPQHF.

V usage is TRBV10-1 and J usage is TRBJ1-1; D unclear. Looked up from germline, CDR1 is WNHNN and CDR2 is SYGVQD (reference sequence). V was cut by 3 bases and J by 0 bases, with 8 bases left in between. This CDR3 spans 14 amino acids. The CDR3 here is CASSEGNMNTEAFF. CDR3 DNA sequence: TGCGCCAGCAGTGAAGGGAATATGAACACTGAAGCTTTCTTT.

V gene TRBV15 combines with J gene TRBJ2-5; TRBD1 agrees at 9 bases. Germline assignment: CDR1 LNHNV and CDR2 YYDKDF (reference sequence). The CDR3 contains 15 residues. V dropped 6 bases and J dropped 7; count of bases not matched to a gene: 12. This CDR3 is CATSRSGTGHGTQYF. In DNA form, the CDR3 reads TGTGCCACCAGTAGATCCGGGACAGGGCATGGGACCCAGTACTTC.

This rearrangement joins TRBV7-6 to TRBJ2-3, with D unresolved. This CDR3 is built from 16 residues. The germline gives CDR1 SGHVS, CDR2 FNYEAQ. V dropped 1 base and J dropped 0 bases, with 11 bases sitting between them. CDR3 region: CASSLVDATSTDTQYF. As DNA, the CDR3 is TGTGCCAGCAGCTTAGTGGACGCAACTAGCACAGATACGCAGTATTTT.

The CDR3 reads CASSLPGQETQYF. CDR3 nucleotides: TGTGCCAGCAGCTTACCGGGACAAGAGACCCAGTACTTC. The genes are TRBV13 and TRBJ2-5; possibly TRBD2 for D (5 bases). This CDR3 spans 13 amino acids. Between the trimmed V and J ends, which lost 2 bases and 2 bases, there was a span of 6 bases. The germline V gene has CDR1 PRHDT and CDR2 FYEKMQ (reference sequence). Full variable domain (outside the CDR3, taken from reference TRBV13 and TRBJ2-5): AAGVIQSPRHLIKEKRETATLKCYPIPRHDTVYWYQQGPGQDPQFLISFYEKMQSDKGSIPDRFSAQQFSDYHSELNMSSLELGDSALYFCASSLPGQETQYFGPGTRLLVL.

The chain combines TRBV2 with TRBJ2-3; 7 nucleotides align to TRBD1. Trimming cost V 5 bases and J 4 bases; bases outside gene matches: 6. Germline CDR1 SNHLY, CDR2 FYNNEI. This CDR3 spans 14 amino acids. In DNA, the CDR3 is TGTGCCAGCAGTAGGGAGAGGGGGCCAGATACGCAGTATTTT. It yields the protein CASSRERGPDTQYF. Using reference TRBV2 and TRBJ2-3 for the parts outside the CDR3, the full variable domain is EPEVTQTPSHQVTQMGQEVILRCVPISNHLYFYWYRQILGQKVEFLVSFYNNEISEKSEIFDDQFSVERPDGSNFTLKIRSTKLEDSAMYFCASSRERGPDTQYFGPGTRLTVL.

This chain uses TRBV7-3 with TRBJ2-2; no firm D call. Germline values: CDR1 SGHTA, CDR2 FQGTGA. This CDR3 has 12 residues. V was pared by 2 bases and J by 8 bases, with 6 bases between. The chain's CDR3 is CASSLPPGELFF. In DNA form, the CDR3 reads TGTGCCAGCAGCTTACCACCTGGGGAGCTGTTTTTT.

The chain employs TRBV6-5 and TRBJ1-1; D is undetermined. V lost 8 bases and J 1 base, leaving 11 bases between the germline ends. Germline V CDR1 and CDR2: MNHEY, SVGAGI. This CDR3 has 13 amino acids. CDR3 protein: CASQTTWNTEAFF. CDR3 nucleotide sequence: TGTGCCAGCCAAACGACATGGAACACTGAAGCTTTCTTT.

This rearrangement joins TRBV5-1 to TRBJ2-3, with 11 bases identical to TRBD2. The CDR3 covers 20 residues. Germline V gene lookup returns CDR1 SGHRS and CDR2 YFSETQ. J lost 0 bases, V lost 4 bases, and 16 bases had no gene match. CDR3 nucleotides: TGCGCCAGCAGCCCCATGAAGGGTAGCGGGGGGGACCGTAGCACAGATACGCAGTATTTT. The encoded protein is CASSPMKGSGGDRSTDTQYF.

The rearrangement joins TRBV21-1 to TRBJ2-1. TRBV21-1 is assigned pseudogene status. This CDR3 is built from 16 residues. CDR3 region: CASSKEGHCRVDEQFF. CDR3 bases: TGTGCCAGCAGCAAAGAAGGGCACTGTAGGGTTGATGAGCAGTTCTTC.